The sequence of this T cell receptor beta chain was determined in a study of T cell repertoires in cytomegalovirus infection. At the level of the study: Selection of CMV epitopes for the study included recently identified HLA-C-restricted and well-studied HLA-B-restricted ones. Public signatures in TCR beta pointed to CMV infection and matching HLA type.

Study results and caveats: In two of eight donors, the top clonotype was HLA-C-restricted CMV-specific. Carriage of CMV together with the relevant HLA was identifiable through cumulative public TCR beta family frequency.

TCRdb processed the reads anew with MiXCR; each CDR3 protein has one entry. Counted here are 150,000 to 200,000 distinct CDR3 sequences, roughly 20% occurring once; the ten biggest clones make up around a quarter. About this clonotype: Its antigen remains unidentified.

The CDR3 has 14 amino acids. V lost 1 base and J 0 bases, leaving 4 bases between the germline ends. Germline V CDR1 and CDR2: LNHDA, SQIVND (reference sequence). The sample was CD8+ T cells from cultured PBMCs, taken from culture after CMV antigen stimulation. The TCR sequence derives from a human donor in good health (CMV status not recorded). Some clones in this sample may be carry-over from other donors' samples. V usage is TRBV19 and J usage is TRBJ1-5; D gene uncertain. CDR3 in amino acids: CASSIAYSNQPQHF. Here the CDR3 DNA reads TGTGCCAGTAGTATAGCGTATAGCAATCAGCCCCAGCATTTT.